The source of this T cell receptor beta chain is a study of shared clonotypes between healthy human individuals. Method: immunoSEQ multiplex PCR; TCRdb's copy keeps in-frame clones and lacks some. The sample includes about 690,000 clones, about 90% of them seen just once. The specimen sequenced was memory CD8+ T cells from PBMCs. The subset: CD45RO+ cells pooled with CCR7-negative TemRA cells. The sequence was collected from a man aged 18 to 29 in good health. Some clones in this sample may be carry-over from other donors' samples.

CDR3 nucleotides: TGTGCCAGCAACCACCCGGGACCGGAGACTTTAGAGCAGTTCTTC. Translation gives CASNHPGPETLEQFF. V and J are TRBV7-9 and TRBJ2-1; D tentatively fits TRBD1 or TRBD2 (5 bases each). Germline loops: CDR1 SEHNR, CDR2 FQNEAQ (reference sequence). Deletions cut 7 bases from V and 10 bases from J, with 23 bases between. The CDR3 sequence is 15 residues long. Full variable domain (remainder filled in from reference TRBV7-9 and TRBJ2-1): DTGVSQNPRHKITKRGQNVTFRCDPISEHNRLYWYRQTLGQGPEFLTYFQNEAQLEKSRLLSDRFSAERPKGSFSTLEIQRTEQGDSAMYLCASNHPGPETLEQFFGPGTRLTVL.